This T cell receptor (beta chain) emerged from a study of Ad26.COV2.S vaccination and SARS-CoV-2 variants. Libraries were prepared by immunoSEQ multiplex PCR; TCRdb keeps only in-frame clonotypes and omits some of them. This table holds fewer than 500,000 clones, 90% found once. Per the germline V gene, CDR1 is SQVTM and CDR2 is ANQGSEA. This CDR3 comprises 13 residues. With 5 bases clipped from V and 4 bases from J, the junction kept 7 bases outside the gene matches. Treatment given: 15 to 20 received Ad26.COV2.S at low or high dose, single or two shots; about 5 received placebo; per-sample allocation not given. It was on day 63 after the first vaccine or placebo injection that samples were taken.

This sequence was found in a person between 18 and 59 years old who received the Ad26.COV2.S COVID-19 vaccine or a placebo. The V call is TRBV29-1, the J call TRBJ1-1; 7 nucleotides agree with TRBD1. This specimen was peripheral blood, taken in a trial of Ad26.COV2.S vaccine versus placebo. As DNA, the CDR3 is TGCAGCGTTCTTACAGGGGTTGGCACTGAAGCTTTCTTT. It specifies CSVLTGVGTEAFF.